This TCR beta chain was documented in a study of cytomegalovirus exposure and HLA in healthy donors. Points from the study as a whole: A later analysis showed TCR association rates differing by HLA locus, peaking at DRB1 and lowest at HLA-C. The availability of immune exposure information extended only to CMV serostatus.

About this clone: Its antigen remains unknown. The junction departs from germline at one end; a sequencing error may be responsible.

PCR employed 60 Vbeta and 13 Jbeta primers. The table came from immunoSEQ multiplex PCR; TCRdb's copy has only in-frame clones and leaves some out. The sample shows fewer than 200,000 clones, more than 75% of them seen only once. This sequence was found in a man aged 25 to 45 in good health and CMV-seropositive. Source material: PBMCs.

This chain's CDR3 is CATSREMDRFTDTQYF. For the CDR3, the DNA is TGTGCCACCAGCCGAGAAATGGACAGGTTCACAGATACGCAGTATTTT. The rearrangement joins TRBV15 to TRBJ2-3; 7 bases align to TRBD1. CDR1 and CDR2 (germline): LNHNV, YYDKDF (reference sequence). The CDR3 has 16 amino acids. The full variable domain, completed using reference TRBV15 and TRBJ2-3, is DAMVIQNPRYQVTQFGKPVTLSCSQTLNHNVMYWYQQKSSQAPKLLFHYYDKDFNNEADTPDNFQSRRPNTSFCFLDIRSPGLGDTAMYLCATSREMDRFTDTQYFGPGTRLTVL.